Listed here are 29 T cell receptor beta chains from one sample, sequenced in a study of cytomegalovirus exposure and HLA in healthy donors. The primer mix had 60 Vbeta and 13 Jbeta primers. Measured with immunoSEQ multiplex PCR; TCRdb has only the in-frame clones, and not every one. The table lists under 200,000 clones, more than 65% of them singletons. The sample taken for sequencing was PBMCs. All receptors come from a man in his thirties or forties in good health and CMV-seronegative.

The V and J genes are TRBV5-1 and TRBJ2-5, with 7 bases fitting TRBD1. This CDR3 contains 14 residues. With 4 bases clipped from V and 2 bases from J, the junction kept 5 bases outside the gene matches. Germline V gives CDR1 SGHRS, CDR2 YFSETQ. CDR3 sequence: CASSRQGQQETQYF. The CDR3 nucleotides are TGCGCCAGCAGCCGACAGGGACAGCAAGAGACCCAGTACTTC.

The chain uses TRBV9 and TRBJ2-7; 7 positions agree with TRBD2. The CDR3 sequence is 15 residues long. V was pared by 0 bases and J by 1 base, with 4 bases of the junction left unmatched. The germline V gene encodes CDR1 SGDLS and CDR2 YYNGEE. The DNA for the CDR3 is TGTGCCAGCAGCGTAGGGGCTAGCGGATCCTACGAGCAGTACTTC. This codes for CASSVGASGSYEQYF.

V gene TRBV6-6 combines with J gene TRBJ2-2, with 7 bases fitting TRBD2. This CDR3 is 14 amino acids long. Losses at the gene ends were 6 bases for V and 5 bases for J; bases not matched to a gene: 6. CDR1 MNHNY and CDR2 SVGAGI come from the germline V gene (reference sequence). CDR3 in amino acids: CASSPQGGTGELFF. The CDR3 DNA sequence: TGTGCCAGCAGCCCTCAGGGAGGGACCGGGGAGCTGTTTTTT.

This chain joins TRBV30 and TRBJ1-5; the match to TRBD1 covers 7 bases. V shed 0 bases and J 7 bases; nucleotides not matched to a gene: 3. The CDR3 covers 13 residues. Germline lookup yields CDR1 GTSNPN and CDR2 SVGIG (reference sequence). The CDR3: CAWSVGGRQPQHF. In nucleotides, the CDR3 is TGTGCCTGGAGTGTAGGGGGCAGGCAGCCCCAGCATTTT. The full variable domain, rest sourced from reference TRBV30 and TRBJ1-5, is SQTIHQWPATLVQPVGSPLSLECTVEGTSNPNLYWYRQAAGRGLQLLFYSVGIGQISSEVPQNLSASRPQDRQFILSSKKLLLSDSGFYLCAWSVGGRQPQHFGDGTRLSIL.

The V and J genes are TRBV9 and TRBJ2-2, with D maybe TRBD1 (6 bases). Germline V gene data show CDR1 as SGDLS and CDR2 as YYNGEE. V was pared by 0 bases and J by 4 bases, with 10 bases between. The CDR3 consists of 15 residues. The chain's CDR3 is CASSVGDIPTGELFF. The CDR3 bases are TGTGCCAGCAGCGTAGGGGACATACCCACCGGGGAGCTGTTTTTT.

This clone was observed a few times. J is TRBJ1-6 and V is TRBV19; D is possibly TRBD1 (6 bases). The CDR3 runs to 16 residues. Germline assignment: CDR1 LNHDA and CDR2 SQIVND (reference sequence). V was trimmed by 7 bases and J by 8 bases, leaving 21 bases between them. The CDR3 region has the DNA TGTGCCAGTACCCCAACCTGGACAGCTGGTTATTCACCCCTCCACTTT. Residues: CASTPTWTAGYSPLHF. Variable domain in full (rest from reference TRBV19 and TRBJ1-6): DGGITQSPKYLFRKEGQNVTLSCEQNLNHDAMYWYRQDPGQGLRLIYYSQIVNDFQKGDIAEGYSVSREKKESFPLTVTSAQKNPTAFYLCASTPTWTAGYSPLHFGNGTRLTVT.

The CDR3 coding sequence is TGTGCCAGCAGTGAAGCCGACAGGGGGCGACCTGAAGCTTTCTTT. This gives the protein CASSEADRGRPEAFF. V is TRBV2 and J is TRBJ1-1, with 10 bases lining up with TRBD1. CDR1 is SNHLY, CDR2 FYNNEI, per germline. This CDR3 comprises 15 residues. The J segment lost 6 bases and the V segment lost 0 bases, leaving 4 bases of the junction unmatched.

The rearrangement links TRBV18 to TRBJ1-2; 8 nucleotides align to TRBD1. The CDR3 spans 13 residues. The V gene's germline CDR1 is KGHSH and CDR2 LQKENI. The V and J ends lost 3 bases and 6 bases, in that order; junction bases with no gene match: 3. The chain's CDR3 is CASSPDRENGYTF. CDR3 nucleotide sequence: TGTGCCAGCTCACCGGACAGGGAAAATGGCTACACCTTC.

The gene calls are TRBV25-1 and TRBJ2-2; possible D gene TRBD1, 5 bases. The germline CDR1 and CDR2 sequences are MGHDK and SYGVNS. The CDR3 extends over 15 amino acids. V dropped 3 bases and J dropped 2 bases, with 10 bases sitting between them. CDR3 nucleotide sequence: TGTGCCAGCAGTGATCGACAGATTAACACCGGGGAGCTGTTTTTT. Protein product: CASSDRQINTGELFF.

This clone has more than one count but fewer than ten. The CDR3 DNA follows: TGTGCCAGCAGTGAAGTACAGTTTCGGAATTCGCAGTATTTT. This gives the protein CASSEVQFRNSQYF. The V gene is TRBV25-1, the J gene TRBJ2-3; D is ambiguous. V lost 2 bases and J lost 10, with 16 bases in between. This CDR3 comprises 14 residues. Germline CDR1 reads MGHDK; CDR2 reads SYGVNS.

This clone was seen more than once but under ten times. The rearrangement joins TRBV28 to TRBJ1-5, with 10 nucleotides matching TRBD1. The germline gives CDR1 MDHEN, CDR2 SYDVKM. V shed 6 bases, J shed 0 bases, and the junction held 14 bases outside the gene matches. CDR3 size: 19 residues. CDR3 nucleotides: TGTGCCAGCAGACCCACCGGGACAGGGGCCTTCTATAGCAATCAGCCCCAGCATTTT. Translated: CASRPTGTGAFYSNQPQHF.

This clone appeared a single time. The chain couples TRBV19 to TRBJ1-5, with D perhaps TRBD1 (5 bases). Trimming shortened V by 7 bases and J by 6 bases, and 19 bases separated the two germline ends. Germline V lookup: CDR1 LNHDA, CDR2 SQIVND (reference sequence). CDR3 length equals 15 residues. As DNA, the CDR3 is TGTGCCAGTACGACGGAGGGGCTCAGTTCTCAGCCCCAGCATTTT. Its translation: CASTTEGLSSQPQHF.

V and J are TRBV5-6 and TRBJ1-2; D is unresolved. The CDR3 is 14 residues long. CDR1 and CDR2 from the germline V gene are SGHDT and YYEEEE. V lost 4 bases and J 0 bases, leaving 10 bases between the germline ends. CDR3 DNA sequence: TGTGCCAGCAGCCTAGGGAGCGCTAACTATGGCTACACCTTC. It encodes CASSLGSANYGYTF.

In nucleotides, the CDR3 is TGTGCCTGGAGTCCATACTCCCCCACCGGGGAGCTGTTTTTT. Protein sequence: CAWSPYSPTGELFF. The genes are TRBV30 and TRBJ2-2; D is unresolved. Germline CDR1 and CDR2: GTSNPN and SVGIG (reference sequence). Deletions cut 2 bases from V and 4 bases from J, with 11 bases between. The CDR3 spans 14 residues. Full variable domain (missing parts from reference TRBV30 and TRBJ2-2): SQTIHQWPATLVQPVGSPLSLECTVEGTSNPNLYWYRQAAGRGLQLLFYSVGIGQISSEVPQNLSASRPQDRQFILSSKKLLLSDSGFYLCAWSPYSPTGELFFGEGSRLTVL.

This clone appeared a single time. The chain has TRBV28 and TRBJ1-5, with no clear D. In germline, CDR1 is MDHEN, CDR2 SYDVKM. The CDR3 sequence is 12 residues long. V was clipped by 6 bases and J by 3 bases, with 6 bases between them. The CDR3 nucleotides are TGTGCCAGCAGGCACAACAATCAGCCCCAGCATTTT. Translated: CASRHNNQPQHF.

V usage is TRBV27 and J usage is TRBJ2-7; 7 bases match TRBD1. This CDR3 contains 15 residues. J lost 2 bases, V lost 8 bases, and 12 bases had no gene match. Germline V gene sequence: CDR1 MNHEY, CDR2 SMNVEV (reference sequence). The CDR3: CASSYTSDRAYEQYF. The CDR3 DNA reads as TGTGCCAGCTCCTACACGTCTGACAGGGCCTACGAGCAGTACTTC.

This clone was picked up a small number of times. This chain connects TRBV5-8 to TRBJ2-7; 9 bases agree with TRBD1. J gave up 6 bases and V 4 bases, and 11 bases lay outside the gene matches. The CDR3 consists of 15 residues. Germline V CDR1 and CDR2: SGHTS, YDEGEE. The CDR3 here is CASSLTGQGFPEQYF. CDR3 nucleotide sequence: TGTGCCAGCAGCCTGACGGGACAGGGTTTTCCCGAGCAGTACTTC.

The V and J genes are TRBV28 and TRBJ1-4; 11 bases agree with TRBD1. CDR1 is MDHEN, CDR2 SYDVKM, per germline. CDR3 length: 16 amino acids. Germline trimming cut 4 bases from V and 7 bases from J; bases unmatched to any gene: 8. The CDR3 protein is CASSSQTGQGGEKLFF. CDR3 coding DNA: TGTGCCAGCAGTTCTCAAACGGGACAGGGGGGTGAAAAACTGTTTTTT. Full variable domain (remainder filled in from reference TRBV28 and TRBJ1-4): DVKVTQSSRYLVKRTGEKVFLECVQDMDHENMFWYRQDPGLGLRLIYFSYDVKMKEKGDIPEGYSVSREKKERFSLILESASTNQTSMYLCASSSQTGQGGEKLFFGSGTQLSVL.

A single count supports this clone. V is TRBV5-6 and J is TRBJ1-2; D is unclear. The CDR3 spans 15 residues. Germline V gene lookup returns CDR1 SGHDT and CDR2 YYEEEE. Trimming took 4 bases from V and 1 from J, leaving 14 bases between them. The CDR3 DNA reads TGTGCCAGCAGCACTGGCAGGCGCGATAACTATGGCTACACCTTC. Amino acids: CASSTGRRDNYGYTF.

The chain employs TRBV7-6 and TRBJ2-7, with TRBD1 as a possible D gene (5 bases). The V gene lost 5 bases and the J gene lost 3 bases, with 11 bases spanning the gap. Germline CDR1 is SGHVS and CDR2 is FNYEAQ. The CDR3 is made up of 13 amino acids. The CDR3 sequence: CASSADTFYEQYF. The CDR3 DNA reads as TGTGCCAGCAGCGCGGACACTTTCTACGAGCAGTACTTC.

J is TRBJ2-5 and V is TRBV19; D might be TRBD1 (5 bases). Germline CDR1 and CDR2: LNHDA and SQIVND (reference sequence). The CDR3 contains 15 residues. V lost 3 bases and J 5 bases, leaving 16 bases between the germline ends. Here the CDR3 reads CASSISRAVGETQYF. The CDR3, as DNA: TGTGCCAGTAGTATTTCCAGGGCAGTGGGGGAGACCCAGTACTTC.

Comments on this clone: The sample carries other DNA sequences with the same CDR3. The V call is TRBV9, the J call TRBJ2-1; the D is unclear. The CDR3 loop spans 12 amino acids. The germline V and J ends were trimmed by 0 bases and 7 bases, with 5 bases remaining between them. Germline values: CDR1 SGDLS, CDR2 YYNGEE. DNA for the CDR3: TGTGCCAGCAGCGTAGAGAGGAATGAGCAGTTCTTC. Its protein product is CASSVERNEQFF.

The chain couples TRBV9 to TRBJ2-7, with 12 nucleotides matching TRBD1. From germline, CDR1 is SGDLS and CDR2 YYNGEE. This CDR3 is 15 amino acids long. V lost 1 base to trimming and J lost 3 bases; unmatched junction nucleotides: 2. The DNA for the CDR3 is TGTGCCAGCAGCGTACGGGACAGGGGGCACTACGAGCAGTACTTC. It translates to CASSVRDRGHYEQYF.

The table lists this clone with a few counts. The rearrangement uses TRBV27 and TRBJ2-7; D ambiguous. Germline loops: CDR1 MNHEY, CDR2 SMNVEV (reference sequence). Deletions cut 7 bases from V and 0 bases from J, with 10 bases between. The CDR3 runs 13 residues. CDR3 sequence: CASKEAGSYEQYF. The CDR3 DNA follows: TGTGCCAGCAAGGAAGCAGGCTCCTACGAGCAGTACTTC.

Concerning this clone: One junction end does not reproduce the germline sequence, and a read error may be involved. The rearrangement links TRBV7-9 to TRBJ2-7, with a tentative D call TRBD2 (7 bases). The CDR3 totals 12 residues. Germline CDR1 reads SEHNR; CDR2 reads FQNEAQ (reference sequence). Here the CDR3 DNA reads TGTTCCAGCGGGACACAGACCTACGAGCAGTACTTC. Translating it yields CSSGTQTYEQYF.

The gene calls are TRBV28 and TRBJ2-2; 11 bases map to TRBD1. CDR1 MDHEN and CDR2 SYDVKM come from the germline V gene. This CDR3 is built from 15 residues. The V gene end was trimmed by 4 bases and the J gene end by 7 bases; junction bases not matched to a gene: 5. The CDR3 DNA follows: TGTGCCAGCAGTTCGGGACAGGGGGGAAGCGGGGAGCTGTTTTTT. Its protein is CASSSGQGGSGELFF.

This clone was found once. The chain joins TRBV2 to TRBJ1-1, with D tentatively TRBD1 (6 bases). Germline CDR1 reads SNHLY; CDR2 reads FYNNEI. Trimming cost V 6 bases and J 1 base, with 18 bases left between them. The CDR3 covers 16 residues. In DNA, the CDR3 is TGTGCCAGCAGCCCACCTCGAGGGGGTTGGAACACTGAAGCTTTCTTT. It codes for CASSPPRGGWNTEAFF. The complete variable domain, with remaining parts taken from reference TRBV2 and TRBJ1-1, reads EPEVTQTPSHQVTQMGQEVILRCVPISNHLYFYWYRQILGQKVEFLVSFYNNEISEKSEIFDDQFSVERPDGSNFTLKIRSTKLEDSAMYFCASSPPRGGWNTEAFFGQGTRLTVV.

The chain carries TRBV5-1 and TRBJ2-7, with 12 bases identical to TRBD1. Losses at the gene ends were 4 bases for V and 5 bases for J; bases not matched to a gene: 7. CDR1 is SGHRS and CDR2 is YFSETQ in the germline V gene. The CDR3 totals 15 residues. The DNA of the CDR3 is TGCGCCAGCAGCGCGGGGACAGGGGGCAGACACGAGCAGTACTTC. This codes for CASSAGTGGRHEQYF.

This clone was recorded only once. The V call is TRBV11-2, the J call TRBJ2-2; 8 bases fit TRBD2. CDR1 is SGHAT, CDR2 FQNNGV, per germline. The ends lost 6 bases at V and 0 bases at J; junction bases unmatched: 6. The CDR3 consists of 16 residues. DNA for the CDR3: TGTGCCAGCAGAACTATTAGCGGGGCGAACACCGGGGAGCTGTTTTTT. Its protein product is CASRTISGANTGELFF.